This passage covers 23 T cell receptor beta chains from one sample sequenced in a study of blood T cell repertoires in COVID-19. Repertoires were generated with immunoSEQ multiplex PCR, while TCRdb's copy carries only in-frame clones and drops some. The repertoire holds around 480,000 clones, with around 90% as singletons. Material: PBMCs or T cells enriched from blood (not recorded which). The receptors stem from a young woman who had recovered from COVID-19.

The chain links TRBV19 to TRBJ2-7, with D possibly TRBD1 on 5 matching bases. Trimming left V 2 bases short and J 0 bases short, with 14 bases between. Germline V lookup: CDR1 LNHDA, CDR2 SQIVND (reference sequence). There are 16 residues in the CDR3. The CDR3 loop reads CASSIRGSRDSYEQYF. The CDR3 nucleotides read TGTGCCAGTAGTATAAGAGGCTCCAGGGACTCCTACGAGCAGTACTTC.

The V and J genes are TRBV3-1 (or the pseudogene TRBV3-2) and TRBJ1-2; D is unresolved. Germline CDR1 and CDR2: LGHDT and YNNKEL (reference sequence). V was shortened by 0 bases and J by 4 bases, with 12 bases between the two germline ends. The CDR3 runs to 15 residues. This CDR3 reads CASSQDISSGYGYTF. In nucleotides, the CDR3 is TGTGCCAGCAGCCAAGATATCTCCAGCGGCTATGGCTACACCTTC.

The gene calls are TRBV21-1 and TRBJ1-5. TRBV21-1 counts as a pseudogene. This CDR3 contains 19 residues. The CDR3 spells CASSKTREDLLPSNQPQHF. CDR3 in DNA: TGTGCCAGCAGCAAAACCCGGGAAGACCTATTACCTAGCAATCAGCCCCAGCATTTT.

J is TRBJ1-5 and V is TRBV19, with 10 bases matching TRBD1. The ends lost 6 bases at V and 3 bases at J; junction bases unmatched: 5. Germline values: CDR1 LNHDA, CDR2 SQIVND (reference sequence). There are 15 residues in the CDR3. The CDR3: CASSKTGGNNQPQHF. The CDR3, as DNA: TGTGCCAGTAGCAAGACAGGGGGCAACAATCAGCCCCAGCATTTT.

The V and J genes are TRBV19 and TRBJ1-1, with 8 bases identical to TRBD1. The V segment lost 8 bases and the J segment 4 bases; nucleotides outside the gene matches: 3. This CDR3 is 12 amino acids long. Looked up from germline, CDR1 is LNHDA and CDR2 is SQIVND (reference sequence). CDR3 nucleotide sequence: TGTGCCAGTTCGGACAGGGCCACTGAAGCTTTCTTT. Protein: CASSDRATEAFF.

In its sample, this clone was seen once. Additional DNA sequences in this sample encode the identical CDR3. The chain combines TRBV3-1 (or the pseudogene TRBV3-2) with TRBJ1-2; 9 bases agree with TRBD1. The CDR3 is made up of 13 amino acids. The germline gives CDR1 LGHDT, CDR2 YNNKEL (reference sequence). V trimming: 3 bases; J trimming: 4 bases; junction bases outside the gene matches: 0. Here the CDR3 DNA reads TGTGCCAGCAGCCAGGACAGGGGCTATGGCTACACCTTC. This encodes CASSQDRGYGYTF.

The chain carries TRBV27 and TRBJ1-2; 8 bases agree with TRBD1. The ends lost 5 bases at V and 8 bases at J; junction bases unmatched: 10. The CDR3 is 14 amino acids. In germline, CDR1 is MNHEY, CDR2 SMNVEV (reference sequence). The CDR3 DNA reads as TGTGCCAGCAGTGCAACAGGACAGGGAGACGGCTACACCTTC. It yields the protein CASSATGQGDGYTF.

The chain links TRBV6-5 to TRBJ2-7, with D possibly being TRBD2 (7 bases). This CDR3 region has 13 residues. Germline V lookup: CDR1 MNHEY, CDR2 SVGAGI. The V end lost 8 bases, the J end lost 3 bases, and 14 bases lay between the germline ends. CDR3 region: CASGRGTFYEQYF. The DNA of the CDR3 is TGTGCCAGCGGGAGGGGGACTTTCTACGAGCAGTACTTC.

This chain connects TRBV6-4 to TRBJ2-2; 7 bases fit TRBD1. The CDR3 contains 17 residues. V dropped 0 bases and J dropped 7; count of bases not matched to a gene: 11. CDR1 and CDR2 (germline): MRHNA, SNTAGT. The CDR3 DNA reads TGTGCCAGCAGTGACTCGAAAACCAAGGGGGCAGGCGGGGAGCTGTTTTTT. Amino acids: CASSDSKTKGAGGELFF.

J is TRBJ2-2 and V is TRBV12-5; D is undetermined. V was shortened by 0 bases and J by 7 bases, with 6 bases between the two germline ends. This CDR3 is built from 13 residues. The germline CDR1 and CDR2 sequences are LGHNT and FRNRAP. The chain's CDR3 is CASGLVGLGELFF. CDR3 bases: TGTGCTAGTGGTTTGGTCGGTCTCGGGGAGCTGTTTTTT.

The rearrangement joins TRBV6-2 or TRBV6-3 to TRBJ1-1, with D maybe TRBD1 (6 bases). The CDR3 covers 15 residues. V was cut by 5 bases and J by 1 base, with 14 bases left in between. CDR1 MNHEY and CDR2 SVGEGT come from the germline V gene. CDR3 nucleotides: TGTGCCAGCAGTCCCGGAGGGGGGGCGAACACTGAAGCTTTCTTT. The encoded protein is CASSPGGGANTEAFF.

The CDR3 loop reads CASSLEFRAGGKNTIYF. The CDR3, as DNA: TGTGCCAGCAGCTTAGAGTTTCGGGCAGGGGGAAAAAACACCATATATTTT. The V and J genes are TRBV7-2 and TRBJ1-3; 7 bases line up with TRBD1. Germline V gene sequence: CDR1 SGHTA, CDR2 FQGNSA. With 1 base clipped from V and 6 bases from J, the junction kept 12 bases outside the gene matches. This CDR3 is 17 amino acids long.

CDR3 in DNA: TGCGCCAGCAGCTTACAAGCGGCCGTACCTTACAATGAGCAGTTCTTC. Translation: CASSLQAAVPYNEQFF. The gene calls are TRBV5-1 and TRBJ2-1; D might be TRBD2 (5 bases). The germline V gene encodes CDR1 SGHRS and CDR2 YFSETQ. The CDR3 has 16 residues. The V end lost 2 bases, the J end lost 4 bases, and 16 bases lay between the germline ends. The whole variable domain, filled in from reference TRBV5-1 and TRBJ2-1, reads KAGVTQTPRYLIKTRGQQVTLSCSPISGHRSVSWYQQTPGQGLQFLFEYFSETQRNKGNFPGRFSGRQFSNSRSEMNVSTLELGDSALYLCASSLQAAVPYNEQFFGPGTRLTVL.

The chain is built from TRBV12-3 or TRBV12-4 and TRBJ2-3; unclear D gene. V lost 3 bases and J 6 bases, leaving 7 bases between the germline ends. This CDR3 is 12 amino acids long. The CDR3 spells CASSLVEDTQYF. In nucleotides, the CDR3 is TGTGCCAGCAGTTTGGTGGAGGATACGCAGTATTTT.

This chain links TRBV13 with TRBJ2-1; 8 positions agree with TRBD1. With V trimmed by 0 bases and J by 7 bases, 8 bases remained unmatched. The germline CDR1 and CDR2 sequences are PRHDT and FYEKMQ (reference sequence). The CDR3 is 16 residues long. The CDR3 loop is CASSLGGQVVENEQFF. CDR3 DNA: TGTGCCAGCAGCTTAGGGGGACAGGTGGTAGAGAATGAGCAGTTCTTC.

The chain links TRBV28 to TRBJ2-5, with 7 bases identical to TRBD1. Trimming cost V 7 bases and J 4 bases; bases outside gene matches: 6. This CDR3 has 13 amino acids. Germline V lookup: CDR1 MDHEN, CDR2 SYDVKM. CDR3 sequence (DNA): TGTGCCAGCAATAATTACAGGGGAGAGACCCAGTACTTC. It yields the protein CASNNYRGETQYF.

This chain joins TRBV5-1 and TRBJ2-1; D may be TRBD1 (5 bases). CDR1 and CDR2 from the germline V gene are SGHRS and YFSETQ. The length of the CDR3 is 13 residues. Trimming shortened V by 0 bases and J by 7 bases, and 8 bases separated the two germline ends. The CDR3 bases are TGCGCCAGCAGCTTGGCCCAGGGAAATGAGCAGTTCTTC. It specifies CASSLAQGNEQFF.

The chain combines TRBV11-2 with TRBJ2-2, with TRBD2 matching 8 bases. The CDR3 length is 15 residues. V was pared by 4 bases and J by 4 bases, with 5 bases of the junction left unmatched. The germline gives CDR1 SGHAT, CDR2 FQNNGV. The CDR3 bases are TGTGCCAGCAGCTCCTCGGGGGGGAGCACCGGGGAGCTGTTTTTT. Translated: CASSSSGGSTGELFF.

The rearrangement uses TRBV30 and TRBJ2-2, with D hard to call. Per the germline V gene, CDR1 is GTSNPN and CDR2 is SVGIG (reference sequence). The CDR3 contains 11 residues. V was pared by 4 bases and J by 6 bases, with 6 bases between. The CDR3 loop reads CAWNEAGELFF. DNA of the CDR3: TGTGCCTGGAATGAGGCCGGGGAGCTGTTTTTT.

The chain recombines TRBV2 with TRBJ2-5; 14 positions agree with TRBD2. Germline CDR1 reads SNHLY; CDR2 reads FYNNEI. The junction had 9 bases not matched to a gene; V was cut back by 6 bases and J by 9 bases. This CDR3 is 15 amino acids long. The CDR3 bases are TGTGCCAGCAGGGCCGGGACTAGCGGGGGAGGGGCCCAGTACTTC. Its protein product is CASRAGTSGGGAQYF.

V is TRBV10-3 and J is TRBJ1-3, with D possibly being TRBD1 (6 bases). Trimming took 8 bases from V and 2 from J, leaving 16 bases between them. CDR1 ENHRY and CDR2 SYGVKD come from the germline V gene. The CDR3 is made up of 15 amino acids. CDR3 nucleotide sequence: TGTGCCATCGGGCCAGGGGAAGTGGCTGGAAACACCATATATTTT. Protein product: CAIGPGEVAGNTIYF.

J is TRBJ2-4 and V is TRBV21-1; TRBD2 is the table's D call, not checked against the DNA. TRBV21-1 is a documented pseudogene. The CDR3 loop spans 14 amino acids. In DNA form, the CDR3 reads TGTGCCAGCAGCAAACTACGGGGGACAAACATTCAGTACTTC. It is translated as CASSKLRGTNIQYF.

This chain joins TRBV2 and TRBJ2-5; 9 bases are shared with TRBD2. The CDR3 totals 16 residues. Germline values: CDR1 SNHLY, CDR2 FYNNEI. Trimming cost V 8 bases and J 4 bases; bases outside gene matches: 14. The DNA for the CDR3 is TGTGCCAGCTTGAGAAGGGCGGGGGGGCCCGGAGAGACCCAGTACTTC. It is translated as CASLRRAGGPGETQYF.